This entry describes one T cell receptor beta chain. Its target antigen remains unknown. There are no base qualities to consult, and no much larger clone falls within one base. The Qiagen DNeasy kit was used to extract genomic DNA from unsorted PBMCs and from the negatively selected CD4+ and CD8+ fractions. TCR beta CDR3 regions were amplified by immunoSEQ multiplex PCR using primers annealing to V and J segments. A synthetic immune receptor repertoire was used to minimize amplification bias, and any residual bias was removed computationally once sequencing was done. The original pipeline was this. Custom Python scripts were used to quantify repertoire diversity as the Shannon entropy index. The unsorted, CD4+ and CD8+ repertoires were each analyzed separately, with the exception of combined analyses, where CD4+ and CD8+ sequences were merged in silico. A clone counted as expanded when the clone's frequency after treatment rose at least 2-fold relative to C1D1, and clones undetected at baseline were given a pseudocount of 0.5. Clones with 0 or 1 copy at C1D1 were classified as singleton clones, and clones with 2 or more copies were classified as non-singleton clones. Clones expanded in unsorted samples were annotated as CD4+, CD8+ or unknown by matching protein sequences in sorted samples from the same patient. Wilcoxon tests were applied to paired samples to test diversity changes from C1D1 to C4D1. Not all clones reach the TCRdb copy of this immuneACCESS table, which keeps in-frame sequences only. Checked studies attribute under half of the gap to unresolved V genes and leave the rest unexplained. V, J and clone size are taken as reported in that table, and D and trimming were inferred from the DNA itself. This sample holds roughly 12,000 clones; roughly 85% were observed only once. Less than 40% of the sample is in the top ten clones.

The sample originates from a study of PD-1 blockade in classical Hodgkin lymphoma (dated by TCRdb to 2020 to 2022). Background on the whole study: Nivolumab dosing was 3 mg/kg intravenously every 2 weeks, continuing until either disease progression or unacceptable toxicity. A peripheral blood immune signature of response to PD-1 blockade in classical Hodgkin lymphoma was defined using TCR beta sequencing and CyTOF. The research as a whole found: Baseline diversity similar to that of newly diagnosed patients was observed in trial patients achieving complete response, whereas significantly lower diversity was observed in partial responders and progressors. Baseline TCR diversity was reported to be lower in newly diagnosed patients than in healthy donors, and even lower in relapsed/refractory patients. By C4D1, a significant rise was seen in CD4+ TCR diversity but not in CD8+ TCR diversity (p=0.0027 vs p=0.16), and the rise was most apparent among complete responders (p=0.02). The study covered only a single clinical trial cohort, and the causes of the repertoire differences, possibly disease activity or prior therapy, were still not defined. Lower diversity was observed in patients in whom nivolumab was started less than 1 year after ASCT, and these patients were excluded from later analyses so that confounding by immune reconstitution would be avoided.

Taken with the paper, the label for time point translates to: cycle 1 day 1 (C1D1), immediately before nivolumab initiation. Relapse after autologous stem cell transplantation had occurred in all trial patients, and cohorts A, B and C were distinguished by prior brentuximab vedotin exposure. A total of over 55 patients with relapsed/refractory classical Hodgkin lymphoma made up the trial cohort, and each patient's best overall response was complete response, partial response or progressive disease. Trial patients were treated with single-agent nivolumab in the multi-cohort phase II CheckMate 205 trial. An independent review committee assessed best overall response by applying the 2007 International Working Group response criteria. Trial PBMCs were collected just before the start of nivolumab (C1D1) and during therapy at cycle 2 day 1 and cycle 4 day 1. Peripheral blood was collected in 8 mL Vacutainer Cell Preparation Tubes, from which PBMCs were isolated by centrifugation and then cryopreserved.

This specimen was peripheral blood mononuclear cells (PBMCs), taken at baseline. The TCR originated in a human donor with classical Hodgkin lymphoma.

The DNA sequence is given as TGTGCCAGCAGTGGATACAACAAGAACACTGAAGCTTTCTTT. Its product reads: CASSGYNKNTEAFF. The chain links TRBV6-6 with TRBJ1-1, with no confidently assigned D gene. From the cysteine through the phenylalanine, the CDR3 covers 14 amino acids. Only CDR3 DNA remains: 42 bases, in frame from the first base. CDR1 MNHNY and CDR2 SVGAGI were looked up in the germline V gene (reference sequence). V and J lose 5 bases and 1 base, and a span of 11 bases separates them.